Listed below are T cell receptor beta chains from one sample, sequenced in a study of CD8 T cells in Susac syndrome. TCRdb passed the immunoSEQ multiplex PCR reads through MiXCR, listing each CDR3 protein once. The table lists approximately 170,000 distinct CDR3 sequences, 90% to 95% of them singletons. Sequencing input: CD4+ T cells from PBMCs. These receptors all stem from a human donor in good health. Both conserved end residues are part of each CDR3. Each record gives: J gene, V gene, clone size, D gene, CDR3 DNA, CDR3 protein. The D gene is left open where the match is weak. The size of a clone is reported for some rows only, either as once, few or many, or as a class for expanded clones.

>TRBJ2-1|TRBV7-8|-|-
TGTGCCAGCAGACCTTTCTTAGCGGTACTAGAACTTTACAATGAGCAGTTCTTC
CASRPFLAVLELYNEQFF
>TRBJ1-5|TRBV3-1|-|-
TGTGCCAGCAGCCAAGCGTCGGGGGAGTATCAGCCCCAGCATTTT
CASSQASGEYQPQHF
>TRBJ2-3|TRBV5-1|-|TRBD2
TGCGCCAGCAGCCCCGAAGCGGGAAGAGCAGATACGCAGTATTTT
CASSPEAGRADTQYF
>TRBJ2-3|TRBV5-1|-|TRBD1
TGCGCCAGCAGCTCAGGGGGCTTCGGCACAGATACGCAGTATTTT
CASSSGGFGTDTQYF
>TRBJ2-5|TRBV20-1|-|-
TGCAGTGCTAGAGAATTAGGGGAGACCCAGTACTTC
CSARELGETQYF
>TRBJ2-3|TRBV5-1|-|-
TGCGCCAGCAGCCCAGACCCGCGAGGCACAGATACGCAGTATTTT
CASSPDPRGTDTQYF
>TRBJ2-7|TRBV5-1|-|TRBD1
TGCGCCAGCACCGAGGGGGCAAGTGAGCAGTACTTC
CASTEGASEQYF
>TRBJ2-7|TRBV28|-|TRBD2
TGTGCCAGCAGTTTGGGCGGGGGCTCCTACGAGCAGTACTTC
CASSLGGGSYEQYF
>TRBJ2-3|TRBV2|-|TRBD2
TGTGCCAGCCGGACTAGCGGGAGAACAGATACGCAGTATTTT
CASRTSGRTDTQYF
>TRBJ2-2|TRBV29-1|-|-
TGCAGCGCCGTTGGGGGGACACAGAACACCGGGGAGCTGTTTTTT
CSAVGGTQNTGELFF
>TRBJ2-2|TRBV27|-|TRBD1
TGTGCCAGCAGTCCATGGGTTGGACAGGGGCACAACACCGGGGAGCTGTTTTTT
CASSPWVGQGHNTGELFF
>TRBJ2-6|TRBV20-1|-|TRBD1
TGCAGTGCTGGACAGGCAACACAGGCTGGGGCCAACGTCCTGACTTTC
CSAGQATQAGANVLTF
>TRBJ2-6|TRBV5-1|-|TRBD1
TGCGCCACCAAAACAGGGGCCGGGGCCAACGTCCTGACTTTC
CATKTGAGANVLTF
>TRBJ2-1|TRBV4-3|-|-
TGCGCCAGCAGCCAAGAGGCCTACAATGAGCAGTTCTTC
CASSQEAYNEQFF
>TRBJ2-2|TRBV2|-|TRBD1
TGTGCCAGCAGACGACAGGGAGCGGTCGGGGAGCTGTTTTTT
CASRRQGAVGELFF
>TRBJ1-2|TRBV19|-|-
TGTGCCAAACGGACGGACCCCGACTATGGCTACACCTTC
CAKRTDPDYGYTF
>TRBJ2-1|TRBV7-9|-|-
TGTGCCAGCAGCTTGGTACAGGGTGGTGGAAATGAGCAGTTCTTC
CASSLVQGGGNEQFF
>TRBJ1-5|TRBV20-1|-|TRBD1
TGCAGTGCGGGACAGGGGGCAAGCAATCAGCCCCAGCATTTT
CSAGQGASNQPQHF
>TRBJ2-4|TRBV18|-|-
TGTGCCAGCTCAATTCGCCCCGCCGGGGACATTCAGTACTTC
CASSIRPAGDIQYF
>TRBJ1-1|TRBV9|-|-
TGTGCCAGCAGCGAGGGGTTGGCGGCTGAAGCTTTCTTT
CASSEGLAAEAFF
>TRBJ2-5|TRBV9|-|-
TGTGCCAGCAGCGAACGCCCCCGGACAGAAGAGACCCAGTACTTC
CASSERPRTEETQYF
>TRBJ2-5|TRBV20-1|-|TRBD2
TGCAAGACTAGCGGGAGCGGAGAGACCCAGTACTTC
CKTSGSGETQYF
>TRBJ2-3|TRBV29-1|-|TRBD1
TGCAGCGTTGAAACAGGGGAACGAGATACGCAGTATTTT
CSVETGERDTQYF
>TRBJ1-3|TRBV20-1|-|-
TGCAGTGCTCCACTTGTTCAGGCAACTGGAAACACCATATATTTT
CSAPLVQATGNTIYF
>TRBJ1-4|TRBV7-2|-|-
TGTGCCAGCAGCTTAGATGCAACTAATGAAAAACTGTTTTTT
CASSLDATNEKLFF
>TRBJ1-2|TRBV29-1|-|TRBD1
TGCAGCATTGCTCCCGGGACAGGGGAGGGTGGCTACACCTTC
CSIAPGTGEGGYTF
>TRBJ1-5|TRBV29-1|-|-
TGCAGCGTTGGGGACTATAATCAGCCCCAGCATTTT
CSVGDYNQPQHF
>TRBJ2-2|TRBV5-1|-|-
TGCGCCAGCAGCTTAGGACAGATCACCGGGGAGCTGTTTTTT
CASSLGQITGELFF
>TRBJ1-4|TRBV4-1|-|-
TGCGCCAGCAGCCGCGTCCGGGGGCCCGGAGTAGAAAAACTGTTTTTT
CASSRVRGPGVEKLFF
>TRBJ2-5|TRBV7-8|-|-
TGTGCCAGCAGCTTAGTAGGTTACGGGGAGACCCAGTACTTC
CASSLVGYGETQYF
>TRBJ1-5|TRBV19|-|-
TGTGCCAGTAGTACCCGGGAGGGACCTAGAGTTTCTCAGCCCCAGCATTTT
CASSTREGPRVSQPQHF
>TRBJ2-2|TRBV19|-|-
TGTGCCAGTAACCCGAGCGAAATGAACACCGGGGAGCTGTTTTTT
CASNPSEMNTGELFF
>TRBJ1-3|TRBV12-3/TRBV12-4|few|-
TGTGCCAGCAGTTTTGGTGGAAACACCATATATTTT
CASSFGGNTIYF
>TRBJ2-1|TRBV28|-|-
TGTGCCAGCAGCCAGATAGCGGCCAGCTCCTACAATGAGCAGTTCTTC
CASSQIAASSYNEQFF
>TRBJ2-3|TRBV30|few|TRBD1
TGTGCCTCGATGATGAGGGACAGGTTAAATACGCAGTATTTT
CASMMRDRLNTQYF
>TRBJ1-4|TRBV3-1|-|TRBD1
TGTGCCAGCAGCCAGACCGGGACAGGGGGCTCCTACCTGTTTTTT
CASSQTGTGGSYLFF
>TRBJ1-5|TRBV6-5|-|-
TGTGCCAGCAGTTACGACGTGCATCAGCCCCAGCATTTT
CASSYDVHQPQHF
>TRBJ1-6|TRBV30|-|-
TGTGCCTGGAGTTCGGGGAGCTCCTATAATTCACCCCTCCACTTT
CAWSSGSSYNSPLHF
>TRBJ2-5|TRBV5-1|once|TRBD1
TGCGCCAGCAGCTTACAGGGGGCGTCGGGAGAGACCCAGTACTTC
CASSLQGASGETQYF
>TRBJ1-1|TRBV5-4|-|-
TGTGCCAGCAGGACGCAAATGAACACTGAAGCTTTCTTT
CASRTQMNTEAFF
>TRBJ1-6|TRBV9|-|-
TGTGCCAGCAGCCCGAGTGGCCCGAGCTCCTATAATTCACCCCTCCACTTT
CASSPSGPSSYNSPLHF
>TRBJ2-7|TRBV13|-|-
TGTGCCAGCAGCTTAGGCGCCTACGAGCAGTACTTC
CASSLGAYEQYF